This T cell receptor (beta chain) comes out of a study of spatial heterogeneity in lung cancer. Of note for this clonotype: Its specificity is unknown.

A distinct unique molecular identifier was carried by each TCR cDNA molecule. TCRdb ran MiXCR on the 5' RACE reads and lists one entry per CDR3 protein. The sample holds over 15,000 distinct CDR3 sequences; 6% to 7.5% are singletons and the top ten take 20%. Notes on the study in general: Counts of expanded intratumoral alpha and beta TCRs tracked tumor mutation counts.

Specified time point: sample taken at primary tumor resection. Tumor, nontumor lung or frozen PBMC supplied whole RNA that was sequenced unsorted. With 8 bases removed from V and 1 base from J, the gap between germline ends came to 8 bases. The CDR3 totals 12 residues. The germline CDR1 and CDR2 sequences are SGHTA and FQGTGA. The sequence derives from a female donor with early-stage non-small cell lung cancer. The sample consisted of lung tumor tissue, taken at surgery. The V and J genes are TRBV7-3 and TRBJ1-1; D possibly corresponds to TRBD1 (6 bases). CDR3 region: CASGQPNTEAFF. The CDR3 DNA reads as TGTGCCAGCGGACAGCCGAACACTGAAGCTTTCTTT.